The source of this TCR beta chain is a study of radiotherapy plus CTLA-4 blockade in lung cancer. Across the whole study: More than 15% of enrolled patients responded objectively, and roughly 30% had disease control. Study-level findings and limits: In blood, early T cell clone dynamics reportedly predicted response best, together with interferon-beta.

Method: immunoSEQ multiplex PCR; TCRdb's copy keeps in-frame clones and lacks some. The table includes 51,000 or so clones, around 76% detected once. This clone was detected once. Antigen specificity is unknown. Chemo-refractory metastatic non-small-cell lung cancer patients underwent focal radiation alongside CTLA-4 blockade with ipilimumab. The sequence came from a human donor with non-small cell lung cancer who had stable disease on radiotherapy plus ipilimumab. Sequenced material: peripheral blood, taken from a patient treated with radiotherapy plus ipilimumab.

This chain's CDR3 is CASSPPAVNYGYTF. In DNA, the CDR3 is TGCGCCAGCAGCCCCCCTGCGGTTAACTATGGCTACACCTTC. The genes are TRBV10-2 and TRBJ1-2; D unresolved. V gave up 6 bases and J gave up 1 base, with 12 bases separating them. Germline-derived CDR1 and CDR2 are WSHSY and SAAADI. CDR3 length: 14 residues.